Below are 26 T cell receptor beta chains sequenced from a single sample in a study of shared clonotypes between healthy human individuals. Assay: immunoSEQ multiplex PCR; the TCRdb copy retains only in-frame clones and omits some. This table has roughly 640,000 clones, around two thirds appearing once. Sequencing was performed on memory CD4+ T cells sorted from blood. Specified subset: CD45RA-negative fraction. The receptors were gathered from a woman aged 25 to 45 in good health.

This clone turned up a few times. The rearrangement uses TRBV25-1 and TRBJ2-7; D may be TRBD1 or TRBD2 (5 bases each). V lost 6 bases, J lost 5 bases, and 14 bases lay in between. Per germline, CDR1 MGHDK and CDR2 SYGVNS. This CDR3 comprises 13 residues. CDR3 DNA: TGTGCCAGCAGCAGTACCGGGACCCACGAGCAGTACTTC. Protein product: CASSSTGTHEQYF.

This clone was counted between two and nine times. The chain recombines TRBV5-1 with TRBJ2-1, with TRBD2 as a possible D gene (6 bases). V was pared by 4 bases and J by 2 bases, with 16 bases between. Germline values: CDR1 SGHRS, CDR2 YFSETQ. This CDR3 has 16 amino acids. The DNA of the CDR3 is TGCGCCAGCAGCCCGGCGGCGGGGAGCACCTACAATGAGCAGTTCTTC. Protein product: CASSPAAGSTYNEQFF. The entire variable domain, with the rest obtained from reference TRBV5-1 and TRBJ2-1, is as follows: KAGVTQTPRYLIKTRGQQVTLSCSPISGHRSVSWYQQTPGQGLQFLFEYFSETQRNKGNFPGRFSGRQFSNSRSEMNVSTLELGDSALYLCASSPAAGSTYNEQFFGPGTRLTVL.

This chain connects TRBV19 to TRBJ2-2; 8 bases fit TRBD1. The CDR3 is 15 amino acids. Germline CDR1 and CDR2: LNHDA and SQIVND (reference sequence). V shed 7 bases, J shed 5 bases, and the junction held 9 bases outside the gene matches. The DNA for the CDR3 is TGTGCCAGTACTGCGGGACAGGTATTAACCGGGGAGCTGTTTTTT. This codes for CASTAGQVLTGELFF.

The V gene is TRBV6-4, the J gene TRBJ2-3, with 9 bases aligning to TRBD1. Germline assignment: CDR1 MRHNA and CDR2 SNTAGT. The CDR3 extends over 18 amino acids. J was trimmed by 5 bases and V by 6 bases; bases with no gene match: 18. CDR3 in DNA: TGTGCCAGCAGCCTCGAAGCCCCCGGGACAGGGTTTTTAGATACGCAGTATTTT. It is translated as CASSLEAPGTGFLDTQYF.

The CDR3 sequence: CASSLTGDQPQHF. The CDR3 DNA reads as TGTGCCAGCAGCTTGACAGGGGACCAGCCCCAGCATTTT. This rearrangement joins TRBV7-2 to TRBJ1-5; 8 bases align to TRBD1. The CDR3 contains 13 residues. Germline CDR1 is SGHTA and CDR2 is FQGNSA. The V segment lost 3 bases and the J segment 7 bases; nucleotides outside the gene matches: 2. The full variable domain, in which reference TRBV7-2 and TRBJ1-5 provide the parts outside the CDR3, is GAGVSQSPSNKVTEKGKDVELRCDPISGHTALYWYRQSLGQGLEFLIYFQGNSAPDKSGLPSDRFSAERTGGSVSTLTIQRTQQEDSAVYLCASSLTGDQPQHFGDGTRLSIL.

V and J are TRBV5-1 and TRBJ1-2; D is possibly TRBD1 (6 bases). V was clipped by 6 bases and J by 1 base, with 13 bases between them. Germline CDR1 is SGHRS and CDR2 is YFSETQ. The CDR3 extends over 14 amino acids. The CDR3 coding sequence is TGCGCCAGCACTCCGGGGGGCAGTAACTATGGCTACACCTTC. It specifies CASTPGGSNYGYTF.

In its sample, this clone was seen a few times. This chain links TRBV9 with TRBJ2-3; TRBD2 aligns across 8 bases. The germline V gene encodes CDR1 SGDLS and CDR2 YYNGEE. This CDR3 contains 16 residues. V shed 1 base, J shed 4 bases, and the junction held 8 bases outside the gene matches. CDR3 residues: CASSVFERESSDTQYF. DNA for the CDR3: TGTGCCAGCAGCGTATTTGAGCGGGAGTCTTCAGATACGCAGTATTTT.

This clone has a handful of counts. The chain has TRBV20-1 and TRBJ1-2; D is uncertain. Germline loops: CDR1 DFQATT, CDR2 SNEGSKA (reference sequence). The CDR3 sequence is 11 residues long. The V and J ends lost 4 bases and 8 bases respectively, with 11 bases between them. The CDR3 protein is CSAIPTRGYTF. Written as DNA, the CDR3 is TGCAGTGCTATACCAACTCGGGGCTACACCTTC.

This chain links TRBV19 with TRBJ2-1, with 10 bases fitting TRBD2. From germline, CDR1 is LNHDA and CDR2 SQIVND (reference sequence). The CDR3 runs 18 residues. V dropped 2 bases and J dropped 1; count of bases not matched to a gene: 8. CDR3 bases: TGTGCCAGTAGTATAATCGGGCTAGCGGGAGTGTCCTACAATGAGCAGTTCTTC. This codes for CASSIIGLAGVSYNEQFF.

This clone has just a few counts. Other DNA sequences in this specimen translate into the identical CDR3. J is TRBJ1-5 and V is TRBV5-1, with D perhaps matching TRBD1 (5 bases). The germline V and J ends were trimmed by 0 bases and 4 bases, with 8 bases remaining between them. Per germline, CDR1 SGHRS and CDR2 YFSETQ. CDR3 length: 14 amino acids. This chain's CDR3 is CASSLGEGNQPQHF. The CDR3, as DNA: TGCGCCAGCAGCTTGGGGGAGGGGAATCAGCCCCAGCATTTT.

This chain connects TRBV19 to TRBJ2-3; maybe TRBD1 (7 bases). The CDR3 sequence is 14 residues long. Germline assignment: CDR1 LNHDA and CDR2 SQIVND (reference sequence). V was shortened by 4 bases and J by 10 bases, with 18 bases between the two germline ends. The CDR3, as DNA: TGTGCCAGTAGTAGAAAGGAGGGGGCCCCGGCGCAGTATTTT. Translation gives CASSRKEGAPAQYF.

This rearrangement joins TRBV2 to TRBJ1-1; 9 nucleotides line up with TRBD1. Germline V lookup: CDR1 SNHLY, CDR2 FYNNEI. V lost 7 bases to trimming and J lost 3 bases; unmatched junction nucleotides: 3. The CDR3 consists of 13 residues. DNA for the CDR3: TGTGCCAGCACCAGGGACAGGGACACTGAAGCTTTCTTT. Translation: CASTRDRDTEAFF. The full variable domain, rest sourced from reference TRBV2 and TRBJ1-1, is EPEVTQTPSHQVTQMGQEVILRCVPISNHLYFYWYRQILGQKVEFLVSFYNNEISEKSEIFDDQFSVERPDGSNFTLKIRSTKLEDSAMYFCASTRDRDTEAFFGQGTRLTVV.

J is TRBJ2-3 and V is TRBV5-4, with 9 bases aligning to TRBD2. J gave up 2 bases and V 2 bases, and 12 bases lay outside the gene matches. The CDR3 is 18 amino acids. Per the germline V gene, CDR1 is SGHNT and CDR2 is YYREEE (reference sequence). This CDR3 is CASSLPSFASGITDTQYF. In nucleotides, the CDR3 is TGTGCCAGCAGCTTACCCTCTTTTGCTAGCGGGATCACAGATACGCAGTATTTT.

The sample holds a few counts of this clone. The chain has TRBV28 and TRBJ2-4, with 9 bases identical to TRBD1. The CDR3 extends over 14 amino acids. The junction had 7 bases not matched to a gene; V was cut back by 7 bases and J by 6 bases. Germline V gene sequence: CDR1 MDHEN, CDR2 SYDVKM. DNA for the CDR3: TGTGCCAGCACCCCTGGGGGACAGGGAAACATTCAGTACTTC. Its protein product is CASTPGGQGNIQYF.

The chain combines TRBV27 with TRBJ2-3, with D perhaps TRBD2 (6 bases). V lost 10 bases and J 6 bases, leaving 14 bases between the germline ends. The CDR3 covers 12 residues. CDR1 is MNHEY and CDR2 is SMNVEV in the germline V gene (reference sequence). CDR3 nucleotide sequence: TGTGCCACCAAAATCGCGGGGGATACGCAGTATTTT. Its protein is CATKIAGDTQYF.

The chain couples TRBV28 to TRBJ2-5; D is undetermined. There are 15 residues in the CDR3. Trimming shortened V by 2 bases and J by 4 bases, and 14 bases separated the two germline ends. Germline CDR1 and CDR2: MDHEN and SYDVKM. CDR3 nucleotide sequence: TGTGCCAGCAGTTTAAGATACGGTATCGGAGAGACCCAGTACTTC. Translation gives CASSLRYGIGETQYF.

V usage is TRBV14 and J usage is TRBJ2-7, with D unclear. CDR1 and CDR2 from the germline V gene are SGHDN and FVKESK. V lost 8 bases to trimming and J lost 2 bases, with 19 bases between them. The CDR3 sequence is 15 residues long. In nucleotides, the CDR3 is TGTGCCAGCCCCCCCCGTCGGGCGCAAACCTACGAGCAGTACTTC. Translation: CASPPRRAQTYEQYF.

This chain connects TRBV28 to TRBJ2-5; 12 positions match TRBD2. CDR3 length: 17 residues. V was pared by 1 base and J by 1 base, with 4 bases of the junction left unmatched. Germline V gene sequence: CDR1 MDHEN, CDR2 SYDVKM. CDR3 DNA sequence: TGTGCCAGCAGTTTATTCTGGGGACTAGCGGGCCAAGAGACCCAGTACTTC. Translation gives CASSLFWGLAGQETQYF.

The J gene is TRBJ1-1, the V gene TRBV2; 7 positions match TRBD1. The germline gives CDR1 SNHLY, CDR2 FYNNEI. The V segment lost 7 bases and the J segment 0 bases; nucleotides outside the gene matches: 5. The CDR3 sequence is 14 residues long. The CDR3 region has the DNA TGTGCCAGCAAGGAGGGACAGATGAACACTGAAGCTTTCTTT. This codes for CASKEGQMNTEAFF.

V usage is TRBV5-1 and J usage is TRBJ2-1, with D uncertain. In germline, CDR1 is SGHRS, CDR2 YFSETQ. The V and J ends lost 5 bases and 9 bases respectively, with 15 bases between them. The CDR3 is 13 amino acids. In DNA form, the CDR3 reads TGCGCCAGCAGGAAAGAGATGGGTCGTGAGCAGTTCTTC. This sequence encodes CASRKEMGREQFF. The whole variable domain, remainder taken from reference TRBV5-1 and TRBJ2-1, is KAGVTQTPRYLIKTRGQQVTLSCSPISGHRSVSWYQQTPGQGLQFLFEYFSETQRNKGNFPGRFSGRQFSNSRSEMNVSTLELGDSALYLCASRKEMGREQFFGPGTRLTVL.

This chain links TRBV27 with TRBJ2-5; 7 bases map to TRBD2. The germline gives CDR1 MNHEY, CDR2 SMNVEV (reference sequence). J lost 4 bases, V lost 4 bases, and 3 bases had no gene match. This CDR3 is 13 amino acids long. The CDR3 sequence is CASSYGLGETQYF. Written as DNA, the CDR3 is TGTGCCAGCAGTTATGGACTAGGAGAGACCCAGTACTTC.

This chain links TRBV5-4 with TRBJ2-7, with 9 bases matching TRBD2. This CDR3 contains 15 residues. V lost 5 bases and J lost 2; bases outside the gene matches: 8. The V gene's germline CDR1 is SGHNT and CDR2 YYREEE (reference sequence). The CDR3 reads CASRRDASGTYEQYF. The CDR3 coding sequence is TGTGCCAGCAGAAGGGATGCTAGCGGGACCTACGAGCAGTACTTC.

V usage is TRBV11-3 and J usage is TRBJ2-2; 12 bases map to TRBD2. Trimming removed 5 bases from V and 5 bases from J; junction bases left unmatched: 15. The CDR3 consists of 19 residues. The germline V gene has CDR1 SGHNT and CDR2 YENEEA. The CDR3 protein is CASSASIASGRAWTGELFF. CDR3 in DNA: TGTGCCAGCAGCGCATCCATCGCTAGCGGGAGGGCGTGGACCGGGGAGCTGTTTTTT.

Only one count was recorded for this clone. In DNA form, the CDR3 reads TGTGCCAGCAGCCAACAAGCGGGAGAATTTGATACGCAGTATTTT. Protein product: CASSQQAGEFDTQYF. This chain connects TRBV14 to TRBJ2-3, with TRBD2 matching over 8 bases. V lost 2 bases to trimming and J lost 6 bases; unmatched junction nucleotides: 7. CDR3 size: 15 residues. Germline V gene sequence: CDR1 SGHDN, CDR2 FVKESK. Looking up the rest from reference TRBV14 and TRBJ2-3 gives the full variable domain: EAGVTQFPSHSVIEKGQTVTLRCDPISGHDNLYWYRRVMGKEIKFLLHFVKESKQDESGMPNNRFLAERTGGTYSTLKVQPAELEDSGVYFCASSQQAGEFDTQYFGPGTRLTVL.

The chain joins TRBV29-1 to TRBJ2-3; D is ambiguous. The CDR3 contains 14 residues. Germline V gives CDR1 SQVTM, CDR2 ANQGSEA. The V gene lost 7 bases and the J gene lost 3 bases, with 17 bases spanning the gap. The CDR3 spells CSATRRPSTDTQYF. The CDR3 DNA sequence: TGCAGCGCAACCCGCCGGCCTAGTACAGATACGCAGTATTTT.

The chain is built from TRBV13 and TRBJ2-2; D may be TRBD2 (6 bases). The length of the CDR3 is 16 residues. Trimming pared 2 bases from V and 5 bases from J, leaving 15 bases between. Germline assignment: CDR1 PRHDT and CDR2 FYEKMQ (reference sequence). The CDR3 DNA follows: TGTGCCAGCAGCTTACAGGGTCTAGCGCTAACCGGGGAGCTGTTTTTT. Translating gives CASSLQGLALTGELFF. The whole variable domain, filled in from reference TRBV13 and TRBJ2-2, reads AAGVIQSPRHLIKEKRETATLKCYPIPRHDTVYWYQQGPGQDPQFLISFYEKMQSDKGSIPDRFSAQQFSDYHSELNMSSLELGDSALYFCASSLQGLALTGELFFGEGSRLTVL.